This T cell receptor (beta chain) was recovered during a study of blood T cells in healthy people across ages. This clonotype appeared many times. The antigen is not known. Healthy individuals of Caucasian origin from Russia, aged 6 to 90, served as donors. Whenever a sample was processed, at least 6.5 million PBMCs were isolated. Germline V gene data show CDR1 as DFQATT and CDR2 as SNEGSKA (reference sequence). This CDR3 has 12 amino acids. Trimming pared 0 bases from V and 12 bases from J, leaving 12 bases between. Next came a second PCR, run for about 6 to 12 cycles, which used a sample-barcoded 5' primer along with a J-beta primer mix. Sequencing yielded, for each sample, at least 2.5 million paired-end reads carrying CDR3. A single record per CDR3 protein comes from TCRdb applying MiXCR to the 5' RACE reads. This table holds about 670,000 distinct CDR3 sequences, approximately 52% found once. Broader study findings: Higher diversity and more naive CD4+ cells were features of long-lived donors, compared to aged donors.

Specimen: blood. The V gene is TRBV20-1, the J gene TRBJ2-1; D not resolved. The sequence was obtained from a woman of 80 years or more in good health. CDR3 coding DNA: TGCAGTGCTAGAGATACCCATCGGGCGCAGTTCTTC. This sequence encodes CSARDTHRAQFF.